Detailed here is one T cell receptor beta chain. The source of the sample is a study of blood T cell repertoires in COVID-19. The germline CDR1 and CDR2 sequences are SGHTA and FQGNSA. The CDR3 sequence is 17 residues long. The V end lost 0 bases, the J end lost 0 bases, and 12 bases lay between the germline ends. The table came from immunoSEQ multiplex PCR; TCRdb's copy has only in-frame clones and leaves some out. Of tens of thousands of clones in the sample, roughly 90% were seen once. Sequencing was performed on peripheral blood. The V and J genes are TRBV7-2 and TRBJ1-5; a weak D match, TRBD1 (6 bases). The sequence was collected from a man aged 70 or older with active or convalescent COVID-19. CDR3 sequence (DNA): TGTGCCAGCAGCTTAGCGGGGGGGCCTTATAGCAATCAGCCCCAGCATTTT. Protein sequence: CASSLAGGPYSNQPQHF.